Below are 27 T cell receptor beta chains sequenced from a single sample in a study of blood T cells in healthy people across ages. Primers used in a second PCR of roughly 6 to 12 cycles were a sample-barcoded 5' primer and a J-beta primer mix. TCRdb re-called the 5' RACE reads with MiXCR, one entry per CDR3 protein. The sample shows about 760,000 distinct CDR3 sequences, just over 55% of them seen only once. The sequencing input was blood. Source of these receptors: a man aged 40-50 years in good health.

The chain links TRBV12-3 or TRBV12-4 to TRBJ2-1; D uncertain. Between the trimmed V and J ends, which lost 2 bases and 1 base, there was a span of 6 bases. The CDR3 extends over 14 amino acids. The CDR3 spells CASSLFESYNEQFF. As DNA, the CDR3 is TGTGCCAGCAGTTTATTTGAGTCCTACAATGAGCAGTTCTTC.

The rearrangement uses TRBV7-9 and TRBJ2-5; D may be TRBD1 or TRBD2 (5 bases each). Germline CDR1 SEHNR, CDR2 FQNEAQ (reference sequence). The CDR3 loop spans 14 amino acids. The V end was cut by 4 bases, the J end by 5 bases, with 14 bases between. This CDR3 reads CASSSSEGFETQYF. Here the CDR3 DNA reads TGTGCCAGCAGCTCAAGTGAGGGGTTCGAGACCCAGTACTTC. Combining the CDR3 with reference TRBV7-9 and TRBJ2-5 gives the whole variable domain DTGVSQNPRHKITKRGQNVTFRCDPISEHNRLYWYRQTLGQGPEFLTYFQNEAQLEKSRLLSDRFSAERPKGSFSTLEIQRTEQGDSAMYLCASSSSEGFETQYFGPGTRLLVL.

The V and J genes are TRBV20-1 and TRBJ2-3; 9 nucleotides line up with TRBD2. The CDR3 loop spans 15 amino acids. V trimming: 1 base; J trimming: 4 bases; junction bases outside the gene matches: 6. Germline values: CDR1 DFQATT, CDR2 SNEGSKA (reference sequence). In DNA form, the CDR3 reads TGCAGTGCTAGAGCCGTAGCGGGAGAGGCAGATACGCAGTATTTT. Its translation: CSARAVAGEADTQYF.

A few counts support this clonotype. The chain couples TRBV29-1 to TRBJ2-7; D is possibly TRBD2 (5 bases). Germline V gene lookup returns CDR1 SQVTM and CDR2 ANQGSEA. The CDR3 runs 13 residues. V was clipped by 5 bases and J by 1 base, with 12 bases between them. CDR3: CSVRPGNSYEQYF. The DNA for the CDR3 is TGCAGCGTTCGTCCGGGAAATTCCTACGAGCAGTACTTC.

This clonotype was observed a single time. An end of the junction differs from the germline gene, which may be a read error. V is TRBV11-3 and J is TRBJ2-7, with D perhaps TRBD2 (6 bases). Matching the DNA end better, TRBJ2-5 makes the J call doubtful. Germline-derived CDR1 and CDR2 are SGHNT and YENEEA. This CDR3 is 13 amino acids long. CDR3 protein: CANSPDAGETQYF. In nucleotides, the CDR3 is TGTGCCAACAGCCCAGACGCGGGGGAGACCCAGTACTTC.

V is TRBV20-1 and J is TRBJ2-3; D is undetermined. The germline V gene encodes CDR1 DFQATT and CDR2 SNEGSKA (reference sequence). CDR3 length equals 14 residues. Trimming pared 6 bases from V and 0 bases from J, leaving 13 bases between. This CDR3 reads CSAPSLSSTDTQYF. The CDR3 DNA is TGCAGTGCACCGAGTCTGTCGAGCACAGATACGCAGTATTTT.

This clonotype was seen a single time. The chain links TRBV6-2 or TRBV6-3 to TRBJ2-7; D might be TRBD1 (6 bases). Trimming pared 0 bases from V and 0 bases from J, leaving 9 bases between. Germline lookup yields CDR1 MNHEY and CDR2 SVGEGT. The CDR3 sequence is 15 residues long. For the CDR3, the DNA is TGTGCCAGCAGTTACTCGGGGACACCCTCCTACGAGCAGTACTTC. This gives the protein CASSYSGTPSYEQYF.

The V and J genes are TRBV29-1 and TRBJ2-1; D gene ambiguous. CDR1 and CDR2 from the germline V gene are SQVTM and ANQGSEA. Trimming took 4 bases from V and 5 from J, leaving 15 bases between them. The CDR3 is made up of 14 amino acids. The chain's CDR3 is CSVGASAPNNEQFF. CDR3 nucleotides: TGCAGCGTTGGAGCTAGTGCCCCCAACAATGAGCAGTTCTTC.

The chain links TRBV3-1 to TRBJ2-5; perhaps D is TRBD1 or TRBD2 (6 bases each). Near its end, the DNA agrees better with TRBJ2-1, so the J call may be wrong. This CDR3 is built from 15 residues. From germline, CDR1 is LGHDT and CDR2 YNNKEL (reference sequence). The CDR3 DNA sequence: TGTGCCAGCAGCCTTCCGACAGGCTCGGGAGAGACCCAGTTCTTC. Protein: CASSLPTGSGETQFF.

Remarks on this clonotype: A junction end diverges from the germline sequence, so it may reflect a read error. The rearrangement uses TRBV20-1 and TRBJ2-7; D ambiguous. Germline CDR1 reads DFQATT; CDR2 reads SNEGSKA (reference sequence). This CDR3 spans 15 amino acids. The CDR3 sequence is CSARDRAVVSYEQYF. CDR3 DNA: TGCAGCGCTAGAGACCGGGCAGTTGTCTCCTACGAGCAGTACTTC.

J is TRBJ2-4 and V is TRBV14; weak D call: TRBD1 (6 bases). Judging by the DNA end, TRBJ2-7 fits better; the J call may be wrong. Germline lookup yields CDR1 SGHDN and CDR2 FVKESK. The CDR3 extends over 19 amino acids. CDR3 bases: TGTGCCAGCAGCCGAAACTGGATCGGACAGAATCACTCCTCCTACGAGCAGTACTTC. It is translated as CASSRNWIGQNHSSYEQYF.

The V call is TRBV28, the J call TRBJ2-6, with D possibly being TRBD1 (5 bases). Germline CDR1 reads MDHEN; CDR2 reads SYDVKM. V lost 4 bases to trimming and J lost 2 bases, with 6 bases between them. The CDR3 contains 14 residues. CDR3: CASSWGTGANVLTF. In nucleotides, the CDR3 is TGTGCCAGCAGTTGGGGCACTGGGGCCAACGTCCTGACTTTC.

V gene TRBV11-2 combines with J gene TRBJ2-5; possibly TRBD1 or TRBD2 for D (5 bases each). The CDR3 runs 16 residues. V lost 3 bases to trimming and J lost 1 base, with 15 bases between them. CDR1 is SGHAT and CDR2 is FQNNGV in the germline V gene. The CDR3 reads CASSFNPRGGQETQYF. The CDR3 DNA reads TGTGCCAGCAGCTTTAATCCCCGGGGCGGCCAAGAGACCCAGTACTTC.

This chain links TRBV7-2 with TRBJ1-6, with TRBD1 matching over 9 bases. This CDR3 contains 16 residues. J was trimmed by 8 bases and V by 0 bases; bases with no gene match: 5. CDR1 and CDR2 from the germline V gene are SGHTA and FQGNSA. CDR3 region: CASSLATGTGYSPLHF. In DNA form, the CDR3 reads TGTGCCAGCAGCTTAGCAACCGGGACAGGGTATTCACCCCTCCACTTT.

This clonotype has a handful of counts. The chain combines TRBV29-1 with TRBJ1-1, with D uncertain. The CDR3 runs to 13 residues. Germline V gene lookup returns CDR1 SQVTM and CDR2 ANQGSEA. V was pared by 1 base and J by 3 bases, with 9 bases between. The DNA for the CDR3 is TGCAGCGTTGAAGCTCGATGGGACACTGAAGCTTTCTTT. This sequence encodes CSVEARWDTEAFF.

V gene TRBV20-1 combines with J gene TRBJ1-5; a weak D match, TRBD1 (5 bases). Deletions cut 5 bases from V and 7 bases from J, with 24 bases between. Germline assignment: CDR1 DFQATT and CDR2 SNEGSKA (reference sequence). CDR3 size: 16 residues. The CDR3 DNA reads TGCAGTGCTGTTCAGGGAAACTTGGGGTCAGGGCAGCCCCAGCATTTT. Amino acids: CSAVQGNLGSGQPQHF.

This clonotype showed up just a few times. The V gene is TRBV27, the J gene TRBJ2-7; TRBD2 matches at 7 bases. With V trimmed by 7 bases and J by 6 bases, 9 bases remained unmatched. CDR3 size: 13 residues. Germline loops: CDR1 MNHEY, CDR2 SMNVEV (reference sequence). CDR3 DNA sequence: TGTGCCAGCAAAGCTAGCGGAGAAGGCGAGCAGTACTTC. Its protein is CASKASGEGEQYF.

This chain joins TRBV12-3 or TRBV12-4 and TRBJ1-1; D may be TRBD1 (5 bases). The V and J ends lost 3 bases and 0 bases respectively, with 11 bases between them. The CDR3 is 15 residues long. The CDR3 nucleotides read TGTGCCAGCAGTTTCGGGGCGGATTTGAACACTGAAGCTTTCTTT. Translation: CASSFGADLNTEAFF.

This clonotype was seen a handful of times. The chain recombines TRBV4-3 with TRBJ2-3; TRBD2 matches at 9 bases. This CDR3 is built from 15 residues. Losses at the gene ends were 4 bases for V and 4 bases for J; bases not matched to a gene: 6. Germline CDR1 is LGHNA and CDR2 is YSLEER. The CDR3 region is CASSPSGRMADTQYF. The CDR3 region has the DNA TGCGCCAGCAGCCCAAGCGGGAGGATGGCAGATACGCAGTATTTT.

The chain couples TRBV7-9 to TRBJ1-2; D is unclear. This CDR3 has 17 residues. Germline V CDR1 and CDR2: SEHNR, FQNEAQ (reference sequence). V was shortened by 1 base and J by 2 bases, with 17 bases between the two germline ends. The CDR3, as DNA: TGTGCCAGCAGCTTAGTTTCCCAACAGAGGGTAAACTATGGCTACACCTTC. Translated: CASSLVSQQRVNYGYTF.

The chain carries TRBV15 and TRBJ2-3; the D gene is possibly TRBD1 (6 bases). The CDR3 has 16 residues. Germline values: CDR1 LNHNV, CDR2 YYDKDF (reference sequence). The V end was cut by 0 bases, the J end by 2 bases, with 12 bases between. The CDR3 reads CATSRDANRDTDTQYF. CDR3 DNA sequence: TGTGCCACCAGCAGAGATGCGAACAGGGACACAGATACGCAGTATTTT.

The rearrangement joins TRBV7-6 to TRBJ2-1, with D possibly being TRBD1 or TRBD2 (5 bases each). From germline, CDR1 is SGHVS and CDR2 FNYEAQ. The ends were cut back, 3 bases at V and 10 bases at J, with 13 bases in the middle. CDR3 length equals 13 residues. Here the CDR3 reads CASSFRGVREQFF. CDR3 coding DNA: TGTGCCAGCAGCTTCCGAGGGGTTCGGGAGCAGTTCTTC.

This chain links TRBV27 with TRBJ2-7, with unresolved D. V was trimmed by 0 bases and J by 7 bases, leaving 10 bases between them. CDR3 length: 13 residues. Per germline, CDR1 MNHEY and CDR2 SMNVEV (reference sequence). The CDR3: CASSLSNNNEQYF. The CDR3 DNA sequence: TGTGCCAGCAGTTTATCGAATAACAATGAGCAGTACTTC.

The V gene is TRBV5-1, the J gene TRBJ2-3, with 9 bases lining up with TRBD1. The ends lost 2 bases at V and 4 bases at J; junction bases unmatched: 5. CDR3 length: 15 residues. Germline CDR1 and CDR2: SGHRS and YFSETQ. The DNA of the CDR3 is TGCGCCAGCAGCTTTACAGGGGGCGTCGCAGATACGCAGTATTTT. This codes for CASSFTGGVADTQYF.

This clonotype was detected a few times. The gene calls are TRBV27 and TRBJ2-1, with 7 bases aligning to TRBD1. The tail of the sequence fits TRBJ2-7 better, so the J call may be wrong. Germline CDR1 is MNHEY and CDR2 is SMNVEV (reference sequence). The CDR3 spans 16 residues. CDR3 nucleotides: TGTGCCAGCAGTTTAACTCTAGCAGGGGGATTCTACGAGCAGTACTTC. This gives the protein CASSLTLAGGFYEQYF.

This clonotype was found once. The J gene is TRBJ1-2, the V gene TRBV15; D gene unclear. Trimming stripped 0 bases from V and 4 bases from J, with 24 bases between. The CDR3 length is 19 residues. From germline, CDR1 is LNHNV and CDR2 YYDKDF (reference sequence). The CDR3, as DNA: TGTGCCACCAGCAGAGACTACTCTATTGGAGGAATCTTTGGCTATGGCTACACCTTC. Its protein product is CATSRDYSIGGIFGYGYTF.

The chain combines TRBV7-3 with TRBJ2-3; D is unresolved. With 5 bases removed from V and 10 bases from J, the gap between germline ends came to 13 bases. CDR1 and CDR2 (germline): SGHTA, FQGTGA. This CDR3 spans 12 amino acids. The CDR3 DNA is TGTGCCAGCAGCCCCCCCCTCGGGCCGCAGTATTTT. It codes for CASSPPLGPQYF.